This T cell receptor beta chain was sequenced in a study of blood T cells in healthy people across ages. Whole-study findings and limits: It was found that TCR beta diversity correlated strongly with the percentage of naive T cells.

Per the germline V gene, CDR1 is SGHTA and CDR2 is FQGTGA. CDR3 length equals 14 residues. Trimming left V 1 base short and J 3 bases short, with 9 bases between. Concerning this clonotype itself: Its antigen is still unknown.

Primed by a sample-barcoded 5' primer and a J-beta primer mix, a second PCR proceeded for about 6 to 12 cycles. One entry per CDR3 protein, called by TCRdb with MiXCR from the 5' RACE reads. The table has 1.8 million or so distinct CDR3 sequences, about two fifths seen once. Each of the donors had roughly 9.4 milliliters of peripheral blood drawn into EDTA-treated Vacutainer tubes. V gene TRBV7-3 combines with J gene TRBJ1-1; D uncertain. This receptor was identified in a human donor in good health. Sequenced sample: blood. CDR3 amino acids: CASSLNPEYTEAFF. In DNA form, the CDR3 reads TGTGCCAGCAGCTTAAACCCCGAGTACACTGAAGCTTTCTTT.